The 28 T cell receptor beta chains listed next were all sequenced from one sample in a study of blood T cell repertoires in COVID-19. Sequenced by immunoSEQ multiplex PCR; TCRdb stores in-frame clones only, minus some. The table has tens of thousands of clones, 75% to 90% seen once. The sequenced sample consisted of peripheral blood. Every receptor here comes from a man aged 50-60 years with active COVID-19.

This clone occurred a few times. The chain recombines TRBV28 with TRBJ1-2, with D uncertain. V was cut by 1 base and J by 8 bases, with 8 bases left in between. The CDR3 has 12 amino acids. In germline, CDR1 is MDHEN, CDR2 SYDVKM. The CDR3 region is CASSLSFGGYTF. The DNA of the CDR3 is TGTGCCAGCAGTTTATCATTCGGGGGCTACACCTTC.

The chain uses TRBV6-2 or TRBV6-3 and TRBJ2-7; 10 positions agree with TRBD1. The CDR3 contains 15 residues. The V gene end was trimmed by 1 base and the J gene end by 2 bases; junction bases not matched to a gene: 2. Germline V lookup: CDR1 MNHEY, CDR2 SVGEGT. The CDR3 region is CASSYYGTGAYEQYF. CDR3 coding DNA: TGTGCCAGCAGTTACTACGGGACAGGGGCCTACGAGCAGTACTTC.

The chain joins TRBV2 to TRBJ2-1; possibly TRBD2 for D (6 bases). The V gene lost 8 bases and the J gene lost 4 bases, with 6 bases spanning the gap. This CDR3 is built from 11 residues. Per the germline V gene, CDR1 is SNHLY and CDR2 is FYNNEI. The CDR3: CASGGYNEQFF. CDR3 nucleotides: TGTGCCAGCGGGGGGTACAATGAGCAGTTCTTC.

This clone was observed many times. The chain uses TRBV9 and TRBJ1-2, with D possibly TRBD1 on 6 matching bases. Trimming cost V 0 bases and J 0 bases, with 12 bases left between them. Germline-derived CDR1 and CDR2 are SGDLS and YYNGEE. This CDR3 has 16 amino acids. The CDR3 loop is CASSVGGGASNYGYTF. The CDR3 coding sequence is TGTGCCAGCAGCGTAGGTGGGGGCGCATCTAACTATGGCTACACCTTC.

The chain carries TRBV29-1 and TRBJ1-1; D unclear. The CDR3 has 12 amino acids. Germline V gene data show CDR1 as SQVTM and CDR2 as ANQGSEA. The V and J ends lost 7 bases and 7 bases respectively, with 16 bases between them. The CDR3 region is CSGPGSGVEAFF. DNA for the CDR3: TGCAGCGGCCCGGGATCGGGCGTTGAAGCTTTCTTT. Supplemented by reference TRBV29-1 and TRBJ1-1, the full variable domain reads SAVISQKPSRDICQRGTSLTIQCQVDSQVTMMFWYRQQPGQSLTLIATANQGSEATYESGFVIDKFPISRPNLTFSTLTVSNMSPEDSSIYLCSGPGSGVEAFFGQGTRLTVV.

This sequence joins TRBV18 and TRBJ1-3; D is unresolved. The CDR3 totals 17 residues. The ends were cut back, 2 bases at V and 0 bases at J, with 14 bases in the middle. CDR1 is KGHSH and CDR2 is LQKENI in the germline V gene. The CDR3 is CASSPVAADPSGNTIYF. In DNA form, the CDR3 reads TGTGCCAGCTCACCAGTAGCGGCGGATCCCTCTGGAAACACCATATATTTT.

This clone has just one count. The CDR3: CASSPRLAGGSSYNEQFF. DNA of the CDR3: TGTGCCAGCTCACCACGCCTAGCGGGTGGGAGCTCCTACAATGAGCAGTTCTTC. V and J are TRBV18 and TRBJ2-1; 8 nucleotides match TRBD2. CDR1 and CDR2 (germline): KGHSH, LQKENI. The CDR3 contains 18 residues. V dropped 1 base and J dropped 0; count of bases not matched to a gene: 8.

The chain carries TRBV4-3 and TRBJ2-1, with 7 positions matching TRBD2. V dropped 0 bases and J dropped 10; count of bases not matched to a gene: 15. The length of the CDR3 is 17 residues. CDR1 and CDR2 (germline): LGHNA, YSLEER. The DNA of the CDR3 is TGCGCCAGCAGCCAAGATAACCCTAGCGGTGGGTGGCGAGAGCAGTTCTTC. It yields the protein CASSQDNPSGGWREQFF.

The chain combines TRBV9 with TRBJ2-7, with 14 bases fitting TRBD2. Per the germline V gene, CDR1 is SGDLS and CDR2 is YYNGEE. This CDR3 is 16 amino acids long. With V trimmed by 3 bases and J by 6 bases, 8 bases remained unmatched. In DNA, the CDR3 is TGTGCCAGCAGCGGTCCCGGGACTAGCGGGAGAGGCGAGCAGTACTTC. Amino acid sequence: CASSGPGTSGRGEQYF.

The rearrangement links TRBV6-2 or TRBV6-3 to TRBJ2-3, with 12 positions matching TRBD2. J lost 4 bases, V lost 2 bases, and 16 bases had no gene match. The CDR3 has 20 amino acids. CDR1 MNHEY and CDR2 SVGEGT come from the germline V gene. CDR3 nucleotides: TGTGCCAGCAGTTACCTCAAGACTAGCGGGAGCCCCGCACCCCCAGATACGCAGTATTTT. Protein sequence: CASSYLKTSGSPAPPDTQYF.

The CDR3 loop reads CASKMTGDQPQHF. The CDR3 nucleotides are TGTGCCAGCAAAATGACAGGAGATCAGCCCCAGCATTTT. The gene calls are TRBV12-3 or TRBV12-4 and TRBJ1-5; D perhaps matches TRBD1 (6 bases). Trimming left V 7 bases short and J 5 bases short, with 12 bases between. The CDR3 runs to 13 residues.

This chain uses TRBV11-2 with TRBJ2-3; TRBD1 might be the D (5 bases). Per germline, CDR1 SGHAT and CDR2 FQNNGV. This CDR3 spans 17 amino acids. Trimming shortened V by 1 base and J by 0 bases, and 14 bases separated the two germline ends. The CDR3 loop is CASSLAGLRGSTDTQYF. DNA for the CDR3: TGTGCCAGCAGCTTAGCGGGCTTAAGGGGTAGCACAGATACGCAGTATTTT.

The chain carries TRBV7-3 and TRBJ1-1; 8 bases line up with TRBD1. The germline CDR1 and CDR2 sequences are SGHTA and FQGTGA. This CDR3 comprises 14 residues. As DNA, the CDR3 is TGTCAAAGGGCCAGGGGGCGGGAGAACACTGAAGCTTTCTTT. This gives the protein CQRARGRENTEAFF.

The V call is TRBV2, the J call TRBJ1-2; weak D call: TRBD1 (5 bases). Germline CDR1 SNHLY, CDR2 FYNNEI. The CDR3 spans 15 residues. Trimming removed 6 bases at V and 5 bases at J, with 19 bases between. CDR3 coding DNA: TGTGCCAGCAGAGGGCAGGGTGTTGTTGGGTATGGCTACACCTTC. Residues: CASRGQGVVGYGYTF. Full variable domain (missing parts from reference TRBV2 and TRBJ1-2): EPEVTQTPSHQVTQMGQEVILRCVPISNHLYFYWYRQILGQKVEFLVSFYNNEISEKSEIFDDQFSVERPDGSNFTLKIRSTKLEDSAMYFCASRGQGVVGYGYTFGSGTRLTVV.

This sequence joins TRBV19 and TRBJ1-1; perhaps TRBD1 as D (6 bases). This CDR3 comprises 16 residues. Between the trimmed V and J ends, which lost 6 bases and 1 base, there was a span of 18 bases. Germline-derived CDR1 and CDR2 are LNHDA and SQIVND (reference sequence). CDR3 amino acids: CASSDFMGQKNTEAFF. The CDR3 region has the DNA TGTGCCAGTAGCGACTTCATGGGACAAAAGAACACTGAAGCTTTCTTT.

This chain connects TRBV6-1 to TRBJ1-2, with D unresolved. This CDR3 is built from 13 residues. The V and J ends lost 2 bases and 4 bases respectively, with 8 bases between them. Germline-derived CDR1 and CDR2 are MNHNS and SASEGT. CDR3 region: CASSENGGYGYTF. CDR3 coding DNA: TGTGCCAGCAGTGAAAATGGAGGCTATGGCTACACCTTC.

The CDR3 spells CASSLAGQGANYGYTF. Here the CDR3 DNA reads TGTGCCAGCAGCTTAGCCGGACAGGGGGCTAACTATGGCTACACCTTC. The V and J genes are TRBV7-2 and TRBJ1-2, with 10 bases fitting TRBD1. CDR3 length equals 16 residues. V dropped 0 bases and J dropped 0; count of bases not matched to a gene: 1. The germline V gene encodes CDR1 SGHTA and CDR2 FQGNSA.

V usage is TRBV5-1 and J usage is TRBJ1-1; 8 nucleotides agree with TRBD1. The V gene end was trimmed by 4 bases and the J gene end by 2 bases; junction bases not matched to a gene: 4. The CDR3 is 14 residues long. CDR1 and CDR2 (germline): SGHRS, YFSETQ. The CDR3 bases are TGCGCCAGCAGCCTGGGACAGGTAAACACTGAAGCTTTCTTT. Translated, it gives CASSLGQVNTEAFF.

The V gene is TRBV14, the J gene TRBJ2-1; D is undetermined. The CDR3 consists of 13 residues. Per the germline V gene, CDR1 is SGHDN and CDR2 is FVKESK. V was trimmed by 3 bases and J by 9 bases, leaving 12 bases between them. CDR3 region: CASSQGLRSEQFF. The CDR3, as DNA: TGTGCCAGCAGCCAGGGCCTCAGGTCTGAGCAGTTCTTC.

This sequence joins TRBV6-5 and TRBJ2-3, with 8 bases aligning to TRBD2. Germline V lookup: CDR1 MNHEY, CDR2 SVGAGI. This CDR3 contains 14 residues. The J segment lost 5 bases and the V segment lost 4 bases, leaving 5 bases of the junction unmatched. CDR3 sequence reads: CASSWAGGRDTQYF. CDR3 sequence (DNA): TGTGCCAGCAGTTGGGCGGGGGGCAGAGATACGCAGTATTTT.

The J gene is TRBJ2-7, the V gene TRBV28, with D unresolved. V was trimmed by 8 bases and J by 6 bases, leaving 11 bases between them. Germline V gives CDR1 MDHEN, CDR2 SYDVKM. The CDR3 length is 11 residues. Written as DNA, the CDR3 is TGTGCCAGCGGATACCGAGGCGAGCAGTACTTC. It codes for CASGYRGEQYF.

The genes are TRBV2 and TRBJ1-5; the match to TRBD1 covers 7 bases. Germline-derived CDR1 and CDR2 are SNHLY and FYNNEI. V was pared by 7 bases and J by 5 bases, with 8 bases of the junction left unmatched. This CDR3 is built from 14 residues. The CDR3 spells CASMFGTAHQPQHF. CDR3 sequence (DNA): TGTGCCAGCATGTTCGGGACAGCACATCAGCCCCAGCATTTT.

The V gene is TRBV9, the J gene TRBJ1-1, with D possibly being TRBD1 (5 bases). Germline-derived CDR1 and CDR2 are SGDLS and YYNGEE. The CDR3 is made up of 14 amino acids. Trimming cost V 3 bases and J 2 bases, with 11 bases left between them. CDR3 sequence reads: CASSADRRNTEAFF. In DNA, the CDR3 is TGTGCCAGCAGCGCAGACAGAAGAAACACTGAAGCTTTCTTT.

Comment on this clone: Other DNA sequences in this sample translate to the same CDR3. As DNA, the CDR3 is TGTGCCAGCAGCCCTGGCGAGGGACAGACTCTACACTATGGCTACACCTTC. Translation gives CASSPGEGQTLHYGYTF. The chain joins TRBV21-1 to TRBJ1-2; the DNA was not used to check the table's D call, TRBD1. TRBV21-1 counts as a pseudogene. The CDR3 has 17 residues.

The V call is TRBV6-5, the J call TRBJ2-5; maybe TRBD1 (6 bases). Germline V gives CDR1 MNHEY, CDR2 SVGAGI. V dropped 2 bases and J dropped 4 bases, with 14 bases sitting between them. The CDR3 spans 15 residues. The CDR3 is CASSYGGTAGETQYF. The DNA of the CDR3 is TGTGCCAGCAGTTACGGGGGCACAGCAGGAGAGACCCAGTACTTC.

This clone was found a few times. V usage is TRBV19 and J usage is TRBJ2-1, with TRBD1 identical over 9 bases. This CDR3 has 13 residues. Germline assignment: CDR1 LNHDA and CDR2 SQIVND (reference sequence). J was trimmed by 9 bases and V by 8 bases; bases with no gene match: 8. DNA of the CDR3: TGTGCCAGTTCGGGACAGGGTAGGGGTGAGCAGTTCTTC. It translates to CASSGQGRGEQFF.

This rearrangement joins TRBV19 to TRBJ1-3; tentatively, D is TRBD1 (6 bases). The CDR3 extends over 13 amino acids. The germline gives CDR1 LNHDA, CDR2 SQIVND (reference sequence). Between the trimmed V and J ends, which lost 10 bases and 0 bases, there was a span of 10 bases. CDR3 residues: CATGQSSGNTIYF. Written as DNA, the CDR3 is TGTGCCACAGGACAGTCCTCTGGAAACACCATATATTTT.

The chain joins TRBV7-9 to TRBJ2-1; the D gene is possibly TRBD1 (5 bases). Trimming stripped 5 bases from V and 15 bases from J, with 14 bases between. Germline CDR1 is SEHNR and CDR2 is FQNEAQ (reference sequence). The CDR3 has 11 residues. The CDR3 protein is CASSATANGFF. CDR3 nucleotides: TGTGCCAGCAGCGCGACAGCTAACGGGTTCTTC.